This T cell receptor beta chain is from a study of cytomegalovirus exposure and HLA in healthy donors. The primer mix had 60 Vbeta and 13 Jbeta primers. The data were produced by immunoSEQ multiplex PCR, yet TCRdb's version contains in-frame clones alone and is incomplete. The sample contains about 210,000 clones, roughly 82% of which appear only once. Trimming took 2 bases from V and 4 from J, leaving 12 bases between them. The CDR3 consists of 14 residues. Germline-derived CDR1 and CDR2 are MNHEY and SMNVEV (reference sequence). With regard to this clone: Its antigen is undetermined.

Study-wide results and limits: Analysis was carried out at a later point, and it linked a missense DCLRE1C variant to TCR beta V- and J-gene trimming. DRB1 showed the most TCR associations and HLA-C the fewest in a later analysis, as rates varied by HLA locus.

The receptor was derived from a middle-aged man in good health and CMV-seropositive. The rearrangement joins TRBV27 to TRBJ2-7, with D maybe TRBD2 (5 bases). The specimen was PBMCs. CDR3 protein: CASSLKDTRYEQYF. The CDR3, as DNA: TGTGCCAGCAGTTTAAAGGATACTAGATACGAGCAGTACTTC.